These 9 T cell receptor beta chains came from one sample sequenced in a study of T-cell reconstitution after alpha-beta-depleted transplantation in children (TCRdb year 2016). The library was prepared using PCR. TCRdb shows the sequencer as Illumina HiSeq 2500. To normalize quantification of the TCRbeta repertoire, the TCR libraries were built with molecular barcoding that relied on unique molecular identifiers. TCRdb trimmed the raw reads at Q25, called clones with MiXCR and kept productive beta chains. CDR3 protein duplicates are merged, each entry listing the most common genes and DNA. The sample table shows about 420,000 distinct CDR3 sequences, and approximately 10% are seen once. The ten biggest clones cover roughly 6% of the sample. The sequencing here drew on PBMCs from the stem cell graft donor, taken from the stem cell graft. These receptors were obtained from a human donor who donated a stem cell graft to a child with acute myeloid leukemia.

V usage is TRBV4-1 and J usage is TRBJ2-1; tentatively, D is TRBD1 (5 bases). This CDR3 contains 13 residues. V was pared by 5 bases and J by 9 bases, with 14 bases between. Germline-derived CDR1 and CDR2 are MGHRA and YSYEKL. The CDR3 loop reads CASSGSGPGEQFF. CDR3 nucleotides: TGCGCCAGCAGCGGGTCAGGGCCCGGTGAGCAGTTCTTC.

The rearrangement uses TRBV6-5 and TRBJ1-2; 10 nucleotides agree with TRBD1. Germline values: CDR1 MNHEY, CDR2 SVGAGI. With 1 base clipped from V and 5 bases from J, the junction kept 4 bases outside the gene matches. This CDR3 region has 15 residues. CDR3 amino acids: CASSYLTGGGYGYTF. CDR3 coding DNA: TGTGCCAGCAGTTACTTGACAGGGGGCGGGTATGGCTACACCTTC.

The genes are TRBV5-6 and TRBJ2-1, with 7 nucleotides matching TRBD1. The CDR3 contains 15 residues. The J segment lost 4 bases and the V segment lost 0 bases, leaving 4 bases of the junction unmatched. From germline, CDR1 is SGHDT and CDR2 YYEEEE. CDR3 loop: CASSLAGTDYNEQFF. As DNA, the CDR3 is TGTGCCAGCAGCTTGGCAGGGACAGATTACAATGAGCAGTTCTTC.

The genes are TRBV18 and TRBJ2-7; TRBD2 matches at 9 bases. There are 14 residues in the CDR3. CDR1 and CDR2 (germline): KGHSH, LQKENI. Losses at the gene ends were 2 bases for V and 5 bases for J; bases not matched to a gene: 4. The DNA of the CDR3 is TGTGCCAGCTCACCAATGCGGGGGGGACACGAGCAGTACTTC. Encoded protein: CASSPMRGGHEQYF.

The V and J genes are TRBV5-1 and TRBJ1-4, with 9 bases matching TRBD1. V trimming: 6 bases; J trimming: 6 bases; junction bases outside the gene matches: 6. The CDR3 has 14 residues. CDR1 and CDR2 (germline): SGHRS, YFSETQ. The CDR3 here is CASTPGQGDEKLFF. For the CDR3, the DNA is TGCGCCAGCACTCCGGGACAGGGTGATGAAAAACTGTTTTTT.

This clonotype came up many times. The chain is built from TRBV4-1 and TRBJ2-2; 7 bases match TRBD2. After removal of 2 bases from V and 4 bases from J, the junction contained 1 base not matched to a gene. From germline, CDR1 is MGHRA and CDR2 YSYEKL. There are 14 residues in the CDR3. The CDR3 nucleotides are TGCGCCAGCAGCCAATCGGGGGGCACCGGGGAGCTGTTTTTT. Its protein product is CASSQSGGTGELFF.

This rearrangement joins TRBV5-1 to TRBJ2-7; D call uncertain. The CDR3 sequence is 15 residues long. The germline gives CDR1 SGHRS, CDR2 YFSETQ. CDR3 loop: CASTLGGPRVSEQYV. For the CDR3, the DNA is TGCGCCAGCACCTTGGGTGGCCCCCGAGTTTCCGAGCAGTACGTC.

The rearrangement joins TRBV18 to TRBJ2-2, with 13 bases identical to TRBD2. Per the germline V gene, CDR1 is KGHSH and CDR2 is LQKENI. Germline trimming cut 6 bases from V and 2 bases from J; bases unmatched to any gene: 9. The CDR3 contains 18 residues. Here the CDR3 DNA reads TGTGCCAGCTCTTCGACTAGCGGGGGGCTGGTTAACACCGGGGAGCTGTTTTTT. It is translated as CASSSTSGGLVNTGELFF.

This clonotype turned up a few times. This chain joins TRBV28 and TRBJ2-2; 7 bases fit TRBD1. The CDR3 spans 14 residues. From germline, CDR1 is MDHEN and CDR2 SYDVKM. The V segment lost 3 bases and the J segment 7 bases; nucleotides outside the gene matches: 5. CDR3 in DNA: TGTGCCAGCAGTTTCGACCACAGGGGCGGGGAGCTGTTTTTT. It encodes CASSFDHRGGELFF.